Described below is a single T cell receptor beta chain sequence and its context. Its target is not known. The source of the sample is a study of blood T cells in healthy people across ages. The use of a sample-barcoded 5' primer and a J-beta primer mix characterized a second PCR of roughly 7 to 11 cycles. Sequencing recovered at least 2.5 million CDR3-containing paired-end reads from each sample. TCRdb redid the calling of the 5' RACE reads with MiXCR, one entry per CDR3 protein. Of 1.5 million to 2 million distinct CDR3 sequences listed, roughly a third are singletons. Study results and limitations: In long-lived donors, naive CD4+ cell counts and diversity exceeded those of aged donors.

The germline gives CDR1 MNHEY, CDR2 SMNVEV (reference sequence). The germline V and J ends were trimmed by 5 bases and 0 bases, with 17 bases remaining between them. The CDR3 is 16 residues long. The TCR sequence derives from a woman aged 25 to 45 in good health. V usage is TRBV27 and J usage is TRBJ2-7, with D possibly matching TRBD1 (6 bases). The sequencing sample was made of blood. Written as DNA, the CDR3 is TGTGCCAGCAGTATCCCCTACAGGGTCCCCTCCTACGAGCAGTACTTC. Protein: CASSIPYRVPSYEQYF.